This T cell receptor (beta chain) emerged from a study of vaccination and CD4 T cells after COVID-19. Treatment here: approximately 9-day PBMC culture with coronavirus spike peptide pools or control peptides (ViraFEST assay). Remarks on this clonotype: Its antigen is not identified.

The germline V gene has CDR1 LNHNV and CDR2 YYDKDF (reference sequence). This CDR3 contains 14 residues. V lost 1 base, J lost 1 base, and 5 bases lay in between. Sequence data for DNA of cultured CD4+ T cells were generated by the Oncomine TCR Beta short-read assay. TCRdb redid the calling of the PCR reads with MiXCR, one entry per CDR3 protein. The repertoire consists of some 5,400 distinct CDR3 sequences, with about 45% occurring once and the leading ten covering about 29%. This sequence was found in a human donor who had recovered from COVID-19. The sample taken for sequencing was CD4+ T cells from blood, cultured in vitro. The rearrangement uses TRBV15 and TRBJ1-5, with unresolved D. CDR3 DNA: TGTGCCACCAGCAGAGGTCGAAGCAATCAGCCCCAGCATTTT. It translates to CATSRGRSNQPQHF.